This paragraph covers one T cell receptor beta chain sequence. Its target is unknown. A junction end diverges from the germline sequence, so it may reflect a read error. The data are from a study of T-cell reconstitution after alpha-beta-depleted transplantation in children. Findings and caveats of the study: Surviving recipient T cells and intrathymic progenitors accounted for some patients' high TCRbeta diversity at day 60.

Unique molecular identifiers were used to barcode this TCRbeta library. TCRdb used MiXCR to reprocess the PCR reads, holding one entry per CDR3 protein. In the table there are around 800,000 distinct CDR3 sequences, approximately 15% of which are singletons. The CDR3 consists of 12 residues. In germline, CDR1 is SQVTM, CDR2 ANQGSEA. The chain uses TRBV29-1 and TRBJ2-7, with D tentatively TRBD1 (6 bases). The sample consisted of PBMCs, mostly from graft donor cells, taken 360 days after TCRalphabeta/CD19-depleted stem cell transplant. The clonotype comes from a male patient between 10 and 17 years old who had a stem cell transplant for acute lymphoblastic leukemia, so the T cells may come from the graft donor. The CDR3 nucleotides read TGCAGCGTTGTCTTATTGGGTGGGACAAACTTCTTC. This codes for CSVVLLGGTNFF.